These 28 T cell receptor beta chains were all obtained from the same sample, sequenced in a study of cytomegalovirus exposure and HLA in healthy donors (dated by TCRdb to about 2017). The receptor library was made with the immunoSEQ multiplex PCR assay. A mixture of 60 forward primers for TCR Vbeta segments and 13 reverse primers for TCR Jbeta segments was used in the multiplex PCR. Not all clones reach the TCRdb copy of this immuneACCESS table, which keeps in-frame sequences only. Checked studies attribute under half of the gap to unresolved V genes and leave the rest unexplained. In this sample the table shows some 69,000 clones, approximately 70% of which occur a single time. The ten largest clonotypes hold approximately 14% of the sample. What was sequenced was PBMCs. The receptor set was obtained from a male donor in good health and CMV-seropositive.

The CDR3 DNA is TGTGCCAGCAGCCCCACAGGGGCAACTAACTATGGCTACACCTTC. It is translated as CASSPTGATNYGYTF. The chain uses TRBV6-5 and TRBJ1-2; TRBD1 aligns across 7 bases. Germline V lookup: CDR1 MNHEY, CDR2 SVGAGI. This CDR3 has 15 amino acids. Trimming at V came to 6 bases and at J to 0 bases, leaving 7 bases not matched to a gene.

J is TRBJ1-1 and V is TRBV5-1; D unclear. The V gene lost 5 bases and the J gene lost 0 bases, with 11 bases spanning the gap. This CDR3 is 14 amino acids long. Germline V gene sequence: CDR1 SGHRS, CDR2 YFSETQ. CDR3 DNA sequence: TGCGCCAGCAGAATGACATCCATGAACACTGAAGCTTTCTTT. The encoded protein is CASRMTSMNTEAFF.

This sequence joins TRBV30 and TRBJ2-2, with D possibly being TRBD2 (6 bases). The V end was cut by 1 base, the J end by 3 bases, with 15 bases between. This CDR3 contains 16 residues. CDR1 is GTSNPN and CDR2 is SVGIG in the germline V gene (reference sequence). The CDR3 sequence: CAWSGSLGRYTGELFF. CDR3 DNA: TGTGCCTGGAGTGGGTCGTTAGGGAGGTACACCGGGGAGCTGTTTTTT.

The chain carries TRBV7-3 and TRBJ2-7; D might be TRBD2 (5 bases). Germline V lookup: CDR1 SGHTA, CDR2 FQGTGA. The CDR3 is made up of 15 amino acids. Trimming removed 0 bases from V and 2 bases from J, with 11 bases in between. The DNA for the CDR3 is TGTGCCAGCAGCTTAACATCCAGCGGAACCTACGAGCAGTACTTC. Residues: CASSLTSSGTYEQYF.

The chain links TRBV9 to TRBJ2-7, with a tentative D call TRBD1 (6 bases). Trimming shortened V by 0 bases and J by 6 bases, and 16 bases separated the two germline ends. CDR3 length: 15 amino acids. Germline CDR1 is SGDLS and CDR2 is YYNGEE. CDR3 protein: CASSVGDTGITEQYF. DNA for the CDR3: TGTGCCAGCAGCGTAGGGGACACCGGGATTACCGAGCAGTACTTC. The whole variable domain, filled in from reference TRBV9 and TRBJ2-7, reads DSGVTQTPKHLITATGQRVTLRCSPRSGDLSVYWYQQSLDQGLQFLIQYYNGEERAKGNILERFSAQQFPDLHSELNLSSLELGDSALYFCASSVGDTGITEQYFGPGTRLTVT.

V usage is TRBV2 and J usage is TRBJ1-4; D uncertain. CDR1 and CDR2 from the germline V gene are SNHLY and FYNNEI. The V gene lost 5 bases and the J gene lost 4 bases, with 11 bases spanning the gap. The CDR3 spans 14 residues. CDR3 in DNA: TGTGCCAGCAGTCTCGACGGAGGTAATGAAAAACTGTTTTTT. Its protein is CASSLDGGNEKLFF.

This clone was detected once. The V and J genes are TRBV27 and TRBJ2-2, with D possibly matching TRBD2 (5 bases). Germline assignment: CDR1 MNHEY and CDR2 SMNVEV (reference sequence). This CDR3 has 15 amino acids. With 2 bases removed from V and 2 bases from J, the gap between germline ends came to 9 bases. The DNA of the CDR3 is TGTGCCAGCAGTTTAAAGGGAGTCAACACCGGGGAGCTGTTTTTT. It translates to CASSLKGVNTGELFF.

The chain is built from TRBV7-2 and TRBJ2-3; the match to TRBD2 covers 7 bases. This CDR3 has 14 residues. The junction had 9 bases not matched to a gene; V was cut back by 5 bases and J by 7 bases. Per the germline V gene, CDR1 is SGHTA and CDR2 is FQGNSA. The DNA for the CDR3 is TGTGCCAGCAGCCCTTGGGGGGGGGTTAATACGCAGTATTTT. It translates to CASSPWGGVNTQYF.

Concerning this clone itself: Other DNA sequences in this sample translate to the same CDR3. The V call is TRBV30, the J call TRBJ1-5, with 7 bases fitting TRBD1. The V segment lost 1 base and the J segment 5 bases; nucleotides outside the gene matches: 2. The CDR3 runs to 13 residues. Looked up from germline, CDR1 is GTSNPN and CDR2 is SVGIG (reference sequence). CDR3 in amino acids: CAWSAGTDQPQHF. The CDR3 nucleotides are TGTGCCTGGAGTGCCGGGACAGATCAGCCCCAGCATTTT.

The chain has TRBV6-1 and TRBJ1-1, with a tentative D call TRBD1 (5 bases). The CDR3 has 11 residues. V was shortened by 6 bases and J by 11 bases, with 13 bases between the two germline ends. Germline lookup yields CDR1 MNHNS and CDR2 SASEGT. The CDR3 spells CASRFGTLAFF. The CDR3 DNA sequence: TGTGCCAGCAGATTCGGGACTCTGGCTTTCTTT.

This clone was observed a few times. The gene calls are TRBV5-4 and TRBJ2-7; 9 bases line up with TRBD1. The junction had 8 bases not matched to a gene; V was cut back by 1 base and J by 3 bases. Germline-derived CDR1 and CDR2 are SGHNT and YYREEE (reference sequence). The CDR3 totals 16 residues. In DNA form, the CDR3 reads TGTGCCAGCAGCTTGACAGGGGGCGCGATGGGCTACGAGCAGTACTTC. Amino acid sequence: CASSLTGGAMGYEQYF.

The V and J genes are TRBV6-1 and TRBJ2-6; the match to TRBD2 covers 7 bases. This CDR3 is 15 amino acids long. Trimming cost V 8 bases and J 1 base; bases outside gene matches: 5. Germline CDR1 is MNHNS and CDR2 is SASEGT. This CDR3 is CASSVGGSGANVLTF. CDR3 DNA sequence: TGTGCCAGCTCGGTGGGGGGGTCTGGGGCCAACGTCCTGACTTTC.

This chain links TRBV7-6 with TRBJ2-5; tentative D call: TRBD2 (6 bases). The CDR3 covers 14 residues. Looked up from germline, CDR1 is SGHVS and CDR2 is FNYEAQ. V shed 9 bases and J shed 3 bases, with 17 bases lying between them. CDR3 in amino acids: CASNPWRGEETQYF. CDR3 in DNA: TGTGCCAGTAACCCCTGGAGGGGAGAAGAGACCCAGTACTTC.

This clone was counted a few times. The rearrangement uses TRBV6-5 and TRBJ2-7; 9 nucleotides match TRBD1. J gave up 7 bases and V 0 bases, and 7 bases lay outside the gene matches. CDR3 length: 15 amino acids. Germline V CDR1 and CDR2: MNHEY, SVGAGI. CDR3 nucleotides: TGTGCCAGCAGTTACTCACGGGACAGGGAATCAGAGCAGTACTTC. It is translated as CASSYSRDRESEQYF.

The J gene is TRBJ2-2, the V gene TRBV9, with TRBD1 as a possible D gene (6 bases). V lost 4 bases and J 0 bases, leaving 13 bases between the germline ends. The CDR3 spans 16 residues. The germline V gene has CDR1 SGDLS and CDR2 YYNGEE. CDR3 region: CASSSRTATNTGELFF. The CDR3 DNA is TGTGCCAGCAGCTCGCGGACAGCCACGAACACCGGGGAGCTGTTTTTT.

The count of this clone is one. V and J are TRBV7-6 and TRBJ1-2; D uncertain. Germline V gene data show CDR1 as SGHVS and CDR2 as FNYEAQ. The CDR3 has 12 amino acids. V lost 8 bases and J lost 2, with 9 bases in between. In nucleotides, the CDR3 is TGTGCCAGCGGAACAGAAAACTATGGCTACACCTTC. Its translation: CASGTENYGYTF. Complete variable domain (other parts from reference TRBV7-6 and TRBJ1-2): GAGVSQSPRYKVTKRGQDVALRCDPISGHVSLYWYRQALGQGPEFLTYFNYEAQQDKSGLPNDRFSAERPEGSISTLTIQRTEQRDSAMYRCASGTENYGYTFGSGTRLTVV.

The CDR3 protein is CASSAGGHEQFF. CDR3 nucleotide sequence: TGTGCCAGCAGCGCGGGAGGGCATGAGCAGTTCTTC. This chain links TRBV6-1 with TRBJ2-1; 9 nucleotides align to TRBD2. The CDR3 sequence is 12 residues long. J lost 8 bases, V lost 6 bases, and 2 bases had no gene match. Germline lookup yields CDR1 MNHNS and CDR2 SASEGT.

This clone was seen only a few times. The genes are TRBV29-1 and TRBJ2-7; 8 bases are a match to TRBD1. The V gene's germline CDR1 is SQVTM and CDR2 ANQGSEA. The CDR3 has 11 residues. The V segment lost 6 bases and the J segment 6 bases; nucleotides outside the gene matches: 4. As DNA, the CDR3 is TGCAGCGTCATGACAGGGGCCGAGCAGTACTTC. Protein product: CSVMTGAEQYF.

The V call is TRBV6-1, the J call TRBJ2-5; 8 bases align to TRBD1. The CDR3 sequence is 15 residues long. The V gene end was trimmed by 7 bases and the J gene end by 5 bases; junction bases not matched to a gene: 12. CDR1 is MNHNS, CDR2 SASEGT, per germline. The CDR3 spells CASITSGGASETQYF. The CDR3 nucleotides read TGTGCCAGCATCACGTCAGGGGGCGCATCTGAGACCCAGTACTTC.

By sample share, this clone is medium-sized (0.01 to 0.1%). The chain is built from TRBV2 and TRBJ1-2, with D possibly TRBD1 on 5 matching bases. Trimming shortened V by 5 bases and J by 4 bases, and 8 bases separated the two germline ends. The CDR3 is 12 amino acids. Germline V gene lookup returns CDR1 SNHLY and CDR2 FYNNEI. CDR3 coding DNA: TGTGCCAGCAGTCCAGGGTTCTATGGCTACACCTTC. Its translation: CASSPGFYGYTF.

This clone was picked up a small number of times. The chain joins TRBV2 to TRBJ2-7; perhaps TRBD2 as D (6 bases). CDR3 length: 12 residues. V gave up 4 bases and J gave up 5 bases, with 9 bases separating them. Germline V gene sequence: CDR1 SNHLY, CDR2 FYNNEI. The CDR3 is CASSGGTHEQYF. The CDR3 DNA reads as TGTGCCAGCAGTGGAGGGACTCACGAGCAGTACTTC.

The gene calls are TRBV29-1 and TRBJ1-1; TRBD1 matches 8 bases. With V trimmed by 7 bases and J by 1 base, 5 bases remained unmatched. The CDR3 is made up of 13 amino acids. Germline CDR1 and CDR2: SQVTM and ANQGSEA. In DNA, the CDR3 is TGCAGCGCCTCGGGACAGGAGAACACTGAAGCTTTCTTT. Encoded protein: CSASGQENTEAFF.

This CDR3 is CASSQDGRQAFF. The CDR3 bases are TGTGCCAGCAGCCAAGATGGGAGGCAAGCTTTCTTT. The chain uses TRBV4-2 and TRBJ1-1; D unresolved. The CDR3 runs 12 residues. Per germline, CDR1 LGHNA and CDR2 YNFKEQ. The V and J ends lost 0 bases and 9 bases respectively, with 8 bases between them.

Only a few counts were recorded for this clone. The chain recombines TRBV19 with TRBJ1-2; perhaps TRBD1 as D (6 bases). Looked up from germline, CDR1 is LNHDA and CDR2 is SQIVND (reference sequence). V dropped 3 bases and J dropped 6 bases, with 11 bases sitting between them. The CDR3 has 13 residues. The CDR3 loop reads CASSIWSGDGYTF. DNA of the CDR3: TGTGCCAGTAGTATTTGGTCAGGGGATGGCTACACCTTC. Full variable domain (outside the CDR3, taken from reference TRBV19 and TRBJ1-2): DGGITQSPKYLFRKEGQNVTLSCEQNLNHDAMYWYRQDPGQGLRLIYYSQIVNDFQKGDIAEGYSVSREKKESFPLTVTSAQKNPTAFYLCASSIWSGDGYTFGSGTRLTVV.

A remark on this clone: This sample includes further DNA sequences coding for the same CDR3. The chain combines TRBV4-1 with TRBJ2-2; D is undetermined. From germline, CDR1 is MGHRA and CDR2 YSYEKL. The V end was cut by 0 bases, the J end by 7 bases, with 6 bases between. This CDR3 contains 13 residues. The CDR3 loop reads CASSQDGLGELFF. CDR3 bases: TGCGCCAGCAGCCAAGATGGGCTCGGGGAGCTGTTTTTT.

This chain connects TRBV5-6 to TRBJ1-4, with TRBD1 matching 7 bases. The germline CDR1 and CDR2 sequences are SGHDT and YYEEEE. The CDR3 is 14 residues long. Trimming removed 4 bases from V and 8 bases from J; junction bases left unmatched: 8. The CDR3 sequence: CASSKKWTGEKLFF. CDR3 nucleotides: TGTGCCAGCAGCAAGAAGTGGACAGGAGAAAAACTGTTTTTT.

The chain has TRBV7-2 and TRBJ2-2, with TRBD2 identical over 14 bases. The J segment lost 7 bases and the V segment lost 5 bases, leaving 9 bases of the junction unmatched. The length of the CDR3 is 17 residues. Looked up from germline, CDR1 is SGHTA and CDR2 is FQGNSA. The CDR3 DNA sequence: TGTGCCAGCAGCCCAGCGGGACTAGCGGGAGTGAGCGGGGAGCTGTTTTTT. The encoded protein is CASSPAGLAGVSGELFF.

V gene TRBV5-1 combines with J gene TRBJ2-5; TRBD1 matches at 7 bases. Germline trimming cut 4 bases from V and 2 bases from J; bases unmatched to any gene: 5. The CDR3 is 14 residues long. CDR1 and CDR2 from the germline V gene are SGHRS and YFSETQ. CDR3 nucleotides: TGCGCCAGCAGCACGGGGACAGCTCAAGAGACCCAGTACTTC. This codes for CASSTGTAQETQYF.